This T cell receptor (beta chain) stems from a study of cytomegalovirus exposure and HLA in healthy donors. Across the study: HLA-typed donors contributed 80 million to 85 million unique TCRs, which were held in an early data release. General study results and limits: Under in vitro conditions, three CMV-associated chains were confirmed as specific for CMV antigens. A later analysis linked a missense DCLRE1C variant to TCR beta V- and J-gene trimming.

Vbeta (60) and Jbeta (13) primers were used in the PCR. How the authors handled the data: Later analysis identified tens of millions of unique TCR beta chains, about 12 million shared. Sequencing was performed with immunoSEQ multiplex PCR; in TCRdb, only in-frame clones are kept and a portion is missing. V, J and clone size derive from that table, while D and trimming were established from the DNA sequence. The sample yields more than 95,000 clones, 78% seen once. The germline V gene encodes CDR1 KGHSH and CDR2 LQKENI. The CDR3 is 14 residues long. Trimming shortened V by 2 bases and J by 2 bases, and 6 bases separated the two germline ends. The table lists this clone with a count of one. Its antigen remains unidentified.

The chain couples TRBV18 to TRBJ1-4; D remains unclear. This receptor was obtained from a man aged 25-45 years in good health and CMV-seronegative. Sequencing used PBMCs. The CDR3 bases are TGTGCCAGCTCACCAGGCAGGACTAATGAAAAACTGTTTTTT. This translates into CASSPGRTNEKLFF.